This TCR beta chain was recovered during a study of T cells in localized non-small cell lung cancer. General study results and limits: A higher density of T cells in blood coincided with extended overall survival.

This clone has a handful of counts. The antigen is undetermined. The CDR3 is made up of 16 amino acids. Deletions cut 0 bases from V and 7 bases from J, with 17 bases between. Germline V gene sequence: CDR1 SGHRS, CDR2 YFSETQ. The table came from immunoSEQ multiplex PCR; TCRdb's copy has only in-frame clones and leaves some out. The data hold about 78,000 clones, with approximately 84% observed a single time. The chain recombines TRBV5-1 with TRBJ1-5; a weak D match, TRBD1 (6 bases). This TCR was sampled from a man between 40 and 70 years old with stage I lung adenocarcinoma. Sample: peripheral blood, taken before any cancer treatment. The CDR3 bases are TGCGCCAGCAGCTTGGCGGGACTAACCGGGGGCCAGCCCCAGCATTTT. Translation: CASSLAGLTGGQPQHF. Complete variable domain (other parts from reference TRBV5-1 and TRBJ1-5): KAGVTQTPRYLIKTRGQQVTLSCSPISGHRSVSWYQQTPGQGLQFLFEYFSETQRNKGNFPGRFSGRQFSNSRSEMNVSTLELGDSALYLCASSLAGLTGGQPQHFGDGTRLSIL.